Following are 9 T cell receptor beta chains from one sample sequenced in a study of cytomegalovirus exposure and HLA in healthy donors. The PCR used 60 Vbeta and 13 Jbeta primers. TCRdb keeps only in-frame clones here, not all; method: immunoSEQ multiplex PCR. In the table there are 170,000 or so clones, 75% to 85% of which are singletons. Sequencing was performed on PBMCs. The receptors shown here come from a man aged 45-60 years in good health and CMV-seropositive.

V and J are TRBV6-6 and TRBJ2-5; D possibly corresponds to TRBD2 (5 bases). The CDR3 sequence is 13 residues long. In germline, CDR1 is MNHNY, CDR2 SVGAGI (reference sequence). V gave up 7 bases and J gave up 9 bases, with 18 bases separating them. For the CDR3, the DNA is TGTGCCAGCATCACCCCGGGCCACGGGGCCCAGTACTTC. Amino acids: CASITPGHGAQYF.

This clone appeared a few times. The chain has TRBV11-2 and TRBJ2-1, with D possibly matching TRBD2 (6 bases). Germline V gene data show CDR1 as SGHAT and CDR2 as FQNNGV. The CDR3 totals 15 residues. V was shortened by 4 bases and J by 10 bases, with 20 bases between the two germline ends. This CDR3 is CASSSYATSSGEQFF. The CDR3 nucleotides are TGTGCCAGCAGCTCATACGCGACTAGTAGTGGGGAGCAGTTCTTC.

This clone showed up just a few times. Sequence at one end of the junction differs from germline and may be a read error. The chain couples TRBV5-6 to TRBJ1-1, with D unresolved. Per germline, CDR1 SGHDT and CDR2 YYEEEE. The CDR3 sequence is 11 residues long. The CDR3 protein is CASRIGGQEIF. The CDR3 region has the DNA TGTGCCAGCAGAATTGGAGGGCAGGAGATCTTT.

V and J are TRBV2 and TRBJ2-2; D may be TRBD2 (7 bases). The CDR3 runs to 15 residues. In germline, CDR1 is SNHLY, CDR2 FYNNEI. The germline V and J ends were trimmed by 5 bases and 5 bases, with 15 bases remaining between them. The CDR3 DNA reads TGTGCCAGCAGTAGGGGGGGCGGAGGGACCGGGGAGCTGTTTTTT. This sequence encodes CASSRGGGGTGELFF. The whole variable domain, remainder taken from reference TRBV2 and TRBJ2-2, is EPEVTQTPSHQVTQMGQEVILRCVPISNHLYFYWYRQILGQKVEFLVSFYNNEISEKSEIFDDQFSVERPDGSNFTLKIRSTKLEDSAMYFCASSRGGGGTGELFFGEGSRLTVL.

V is TRBV11-2 and J is TRBJ2-7, with TRBD2 as a possible D gene (5 bases). The CDR3 runs 13 residues. V shed 4 bases and J shed 1 base, with 8 bases lying between them. CDR1 and CDR2 from the germline V gene are SGHAT and FQNNGV. The CDR3 spells CASSWTGSYEQYF. The CDR3 nucleotides read TGTGCCAGCAGCTGGACGGGATCCTACGAGCAGTACTTC.

The rearrangement uses TRBV29-1 and TRBJ1-1; 9 positions agree with TRBD1. Germline V lookup: CDR1 SQVTM, CDR2 ANQGSEA. CDR3 length: 14 amino acids. The V segment lost 5 bases and the J segment 3 bases; nucleotides outside the gene matches: 7. The CDR3 region is CSVRGGQGDTEAFF. Here the CDR3 DNA reads TGCAGCGTTAGGGGGGGACAGGGCGACACTGAAGCTTTCTTT.

This chain connects TRBV10-3 to TRBJ2-7, with TRBD1 identical over 11 bases. Unmatched junction bases numbered 8, after V lost 2 bases and J lost 5 bases. From germline, CDR1 is ENHRY and CDR2 SYGVKD. The CDR3 covers 16 residues. CDR3 nucleotides: TGTGCCATCAGTGAGGTTCCGGGGACAGGGGGGCACGAGCAGTACTTC. Protein product: CAISEVPGTGGHEQYF.

In nucleotides, the CDR3 is TGTGCCAGCAGTCTAGGGACAGGCCCGAACGAGCAGTACTTC. Protein sequence: CASSLGTGPNEQYF. The chain couples TRBV6-5 to TRBJ2-7; 8 bases match TRBD1. Germline CDR1 reads MNHEY; CDR2 reads SVGAGI. V shed 5 bases, J shed 5 bases, and the junction held 8 bases outside the gene matches. CDR3 size: 14 residues.

V gene TRBV9 combines with J gene TRBJ2-1; 7 bases are shared with TRBD2. V trimming: 7 bases; J trimming: 6 bases; junction bases outside the gene matches: 4. The CDR3 is 12 amino acids. Germline lookup yields CDR1 SGDLS and CDR2 YYNGEE. This CDR3 reads CASGGEPNEQFF. CDR3 in DNA: TGTGCCAGCGGGGGGGAGCCCAATGAGCAGTTCTTC.